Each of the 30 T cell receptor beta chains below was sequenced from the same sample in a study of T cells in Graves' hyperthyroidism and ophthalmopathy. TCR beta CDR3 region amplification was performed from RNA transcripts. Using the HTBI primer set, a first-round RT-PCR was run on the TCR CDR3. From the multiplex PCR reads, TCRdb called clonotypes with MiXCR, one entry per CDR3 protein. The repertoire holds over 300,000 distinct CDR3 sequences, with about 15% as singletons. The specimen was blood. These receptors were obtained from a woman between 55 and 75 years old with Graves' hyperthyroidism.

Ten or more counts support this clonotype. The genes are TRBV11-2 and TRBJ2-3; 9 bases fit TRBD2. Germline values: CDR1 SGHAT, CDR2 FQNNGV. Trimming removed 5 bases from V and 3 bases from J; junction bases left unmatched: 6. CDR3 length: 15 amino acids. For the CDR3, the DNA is TGTGCCAGCAGCCGTAGCGGGAGATGGACAGATACGCAGTATTTT. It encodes CASSRSGRWTDTQYF.

The CDR3 sequence is CASSPPSWAPLHF. Written as DNA, the CDR3 is TGTGCCAGCAGCCCCCCGAGCTGGGCACCCCTCCACTTT. The chain couples TRBV7-9 to TRBJ1-6, with unresolved D. Trimming took off 5 bases at V and 11 bases at J, with 13 bases between the two ends. CDR1 and CDR2 (germline): SEHNR, FQNEAQ (reference sequence). This CDR3 is 13 amino acids long.

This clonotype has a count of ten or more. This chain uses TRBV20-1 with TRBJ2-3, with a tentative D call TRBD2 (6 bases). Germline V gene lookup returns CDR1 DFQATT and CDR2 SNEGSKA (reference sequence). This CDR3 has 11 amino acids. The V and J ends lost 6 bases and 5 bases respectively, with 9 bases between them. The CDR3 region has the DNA TGCAGTGCCGGAGGGCTAGATACGCAGTATTTT. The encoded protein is CSAGGLDTQYF.

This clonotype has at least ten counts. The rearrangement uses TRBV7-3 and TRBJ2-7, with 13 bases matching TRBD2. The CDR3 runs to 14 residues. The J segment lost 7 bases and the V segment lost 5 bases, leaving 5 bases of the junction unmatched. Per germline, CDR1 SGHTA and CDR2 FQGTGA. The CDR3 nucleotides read TGTGCCAGCAGCCGGACTAGCGGGAGCCCGGAGCAGTACTTC. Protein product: CASSRTSGSPEQYF.

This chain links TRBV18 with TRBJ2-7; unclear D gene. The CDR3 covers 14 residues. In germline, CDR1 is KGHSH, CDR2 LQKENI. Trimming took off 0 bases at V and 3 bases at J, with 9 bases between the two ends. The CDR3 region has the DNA TGTGCCAGCTCACCACCGGAGCACCGCTACGAGCAGTACTTC. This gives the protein CASSPPEHRYEQYF. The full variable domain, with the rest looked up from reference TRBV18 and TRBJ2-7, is NAGVMQNPRHLVRRRGQEARLRCSPMKGHSHVYWYRQLPEEGLKFMVYLQKENIIDESGMPKERFSAEFPKEGPSILRIQQVVRGDSAAYFCASSPPEHRYEQYFGPGTRLTVT.

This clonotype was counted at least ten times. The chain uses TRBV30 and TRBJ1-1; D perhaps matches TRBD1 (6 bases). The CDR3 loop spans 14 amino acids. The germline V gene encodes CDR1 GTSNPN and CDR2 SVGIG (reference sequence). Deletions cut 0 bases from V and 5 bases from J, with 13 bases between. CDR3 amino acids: CAWSVGGAGTEAFF. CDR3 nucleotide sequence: TGTGCCTGGAGTGTGGGGGGCGCGGGGACTGAAGCTTTCTTT. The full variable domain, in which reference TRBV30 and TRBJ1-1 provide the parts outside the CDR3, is SQTIHQWPATLVQPVGSPLSLECTVEGTSNPNLYWYRQAAGRGLQLLFYSVGIGQISSEVPQNLSASRPQDRQFILSSKKLLLSDSGFYLCAWSVGGAGTEAFFGQGTRLTVV.

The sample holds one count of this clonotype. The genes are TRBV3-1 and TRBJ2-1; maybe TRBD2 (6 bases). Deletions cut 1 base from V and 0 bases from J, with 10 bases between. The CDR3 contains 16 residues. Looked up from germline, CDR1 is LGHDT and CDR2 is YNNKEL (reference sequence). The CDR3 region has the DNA TGTGCCAGCAGCCAAGCGCTAGCGTTCTCCTACAATGAGCAGTTCTTC. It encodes CASSQALAFSYNEQFF.

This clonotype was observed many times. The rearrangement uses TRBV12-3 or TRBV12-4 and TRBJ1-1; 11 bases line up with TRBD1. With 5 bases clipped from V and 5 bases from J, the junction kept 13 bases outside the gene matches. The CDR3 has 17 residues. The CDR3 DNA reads TGTGCCAGCAGTACTAGGACAGGGGGCGGCTTTGGTACTGAAGCTTTCTTT. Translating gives CASSTRTGGGFGTEAFF.

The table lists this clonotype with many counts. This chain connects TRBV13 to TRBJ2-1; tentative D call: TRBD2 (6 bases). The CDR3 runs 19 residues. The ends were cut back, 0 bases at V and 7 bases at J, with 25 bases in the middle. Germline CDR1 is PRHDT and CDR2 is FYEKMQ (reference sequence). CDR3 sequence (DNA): TGTGCCAGCAGCTTAGGCGGATTTATGGGGAACCCCGGAGGGAATGAGCAGTTCTTC. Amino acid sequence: CASSLGGFMGNPGGNEQFF.

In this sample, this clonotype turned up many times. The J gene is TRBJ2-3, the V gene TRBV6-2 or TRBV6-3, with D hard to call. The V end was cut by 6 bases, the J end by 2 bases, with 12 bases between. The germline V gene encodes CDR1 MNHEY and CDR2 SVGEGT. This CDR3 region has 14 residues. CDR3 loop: CASSLRLVTDTQYF. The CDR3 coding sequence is TGTGCCAGCAGCCTTCGACTCGTCACAGATACGCAGTATTTT.

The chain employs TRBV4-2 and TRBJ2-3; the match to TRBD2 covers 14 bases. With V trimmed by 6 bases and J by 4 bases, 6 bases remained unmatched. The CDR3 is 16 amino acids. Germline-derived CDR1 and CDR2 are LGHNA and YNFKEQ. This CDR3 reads CASRSTSGRASDTQYF. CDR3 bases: TGTGCCAGCAGGTCGACTAGCGGGAGGGCCTCAGATACGCAGTATTTT.

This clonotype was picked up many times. CDR3 protein: CASTQLAGQYYEQYF. The CDR3 DNA is TGTGCCAGCACCCAACTAGCGGGACAGTACTACGAGCAGTACTTC. The chain carries TRBV12-3 or TRBV12-4 and TRBJ2-7; TRBD2 aligns across 10 bases. The CDR3 is 15 amino acids. With 7 bases clipped from V and 3 bases from J, the junction kept 9 bases outside the gene matches.

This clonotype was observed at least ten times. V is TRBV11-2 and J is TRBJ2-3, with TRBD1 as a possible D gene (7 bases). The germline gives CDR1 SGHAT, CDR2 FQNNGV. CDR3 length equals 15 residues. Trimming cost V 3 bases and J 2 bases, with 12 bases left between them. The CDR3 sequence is CASSLRGTDTDTQYF. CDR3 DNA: TGTGCCAGCAGCTTGCGCGGGACAGACACAGATACGCAGTATTTT.

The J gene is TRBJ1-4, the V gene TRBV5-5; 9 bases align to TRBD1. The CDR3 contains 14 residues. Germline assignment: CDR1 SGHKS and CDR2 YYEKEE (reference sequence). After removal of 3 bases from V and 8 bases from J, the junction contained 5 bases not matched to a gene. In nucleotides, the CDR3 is TGTGCCAGCAGCTCGGGACAGGGCACAGAAAAACTGTTTTTT. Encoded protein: CASSSGQGTEKLFF. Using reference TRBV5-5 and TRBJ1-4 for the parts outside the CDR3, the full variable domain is DAGVTQSPTHLIKTRGQQVTLRCSPISGHKSVSWYQQVLGQGPQFIFQYYEKEERGRGNFPDRFSARQFPNYSSELNVNALLLGDSALYLCASSSGQGTEKLFFGSGTQLSVL.

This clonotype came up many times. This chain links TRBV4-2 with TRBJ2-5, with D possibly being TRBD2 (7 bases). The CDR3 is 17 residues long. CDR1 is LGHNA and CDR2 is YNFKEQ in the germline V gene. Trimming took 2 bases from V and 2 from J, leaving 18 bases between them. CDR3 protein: CASSQTGTRGGQETQYF. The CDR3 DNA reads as TGTGCCAGCAGCCAAACAGGGACAAGGGGGGGACAAGAGACCCAGTACTTC.

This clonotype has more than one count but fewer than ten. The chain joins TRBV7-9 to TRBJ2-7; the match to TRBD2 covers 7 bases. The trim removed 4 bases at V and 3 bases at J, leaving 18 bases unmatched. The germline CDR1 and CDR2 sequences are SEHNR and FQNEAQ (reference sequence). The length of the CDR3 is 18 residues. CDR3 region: CASSWGGWGGGMIYEQYF. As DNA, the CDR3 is TGTGCCAGCAGCTGGGGGGGATGGGGGGGAGGGATGATCTACGAGCAGTACTTC.

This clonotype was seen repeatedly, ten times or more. The CDR3 loop reads CASSPGQGGMNSPLHF. The CDR3 nucleotides read TGTGCCAGCAGCCCCGGACAGGGCGGAATGAATTCACCCCTCCACTTT. V usage is TRBV14 and J usage is TRBJ1-6; TRBD1 matches at 8 bases. CDR1 and CDR2 (germline): SGHDN, FVKESK. The ends lost 4 bases at V and 7 bases at J; junction bases unmatched: 9. The CDR3 is 16 residues long.

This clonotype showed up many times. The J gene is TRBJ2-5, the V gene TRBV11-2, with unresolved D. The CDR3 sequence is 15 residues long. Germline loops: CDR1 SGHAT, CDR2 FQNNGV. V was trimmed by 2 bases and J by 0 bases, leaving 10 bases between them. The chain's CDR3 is CASSLSFGYQETQYF. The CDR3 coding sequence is TGTGCCAGCAGCTTATCTTTTGGTTACCAAGAGACCCAGTACTTC. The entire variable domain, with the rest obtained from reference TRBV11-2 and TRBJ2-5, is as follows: EAGVAQSPRYKIIEKRQSVAFWCNPISGHATLYWYQQILGQGPKLLIQFQNNGVVDDSQLPKDRFSAERLKGVDSTLKIQPAKLEDSAVYLCASSLSFGYQETQYFGPGTRLLVL.

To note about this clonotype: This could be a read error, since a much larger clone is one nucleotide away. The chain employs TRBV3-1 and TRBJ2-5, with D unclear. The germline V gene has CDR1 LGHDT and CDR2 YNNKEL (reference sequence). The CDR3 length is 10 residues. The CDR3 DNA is TGTGCCAGCAACCAAGAGACCCAGTACTTC. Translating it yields CASNQETQYF.

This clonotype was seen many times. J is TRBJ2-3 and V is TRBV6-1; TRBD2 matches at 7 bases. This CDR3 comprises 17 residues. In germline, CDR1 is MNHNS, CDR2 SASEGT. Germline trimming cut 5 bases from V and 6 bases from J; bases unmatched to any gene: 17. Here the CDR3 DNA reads TGTGCCAGCAGTTACCTCCTGGGAGGGAGGGCGTCTGATACGCAGTATTTT. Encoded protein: CASSYLLGGRASDTQYF.

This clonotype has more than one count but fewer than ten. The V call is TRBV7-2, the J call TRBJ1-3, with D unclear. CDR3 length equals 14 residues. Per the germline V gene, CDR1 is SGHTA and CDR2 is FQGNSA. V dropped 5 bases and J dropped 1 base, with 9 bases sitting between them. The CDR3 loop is CASSTWTSGNTIYF. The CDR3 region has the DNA TGTGCCAGCAGCACCTGGACTTCTGGAAACACCATATATTTT.

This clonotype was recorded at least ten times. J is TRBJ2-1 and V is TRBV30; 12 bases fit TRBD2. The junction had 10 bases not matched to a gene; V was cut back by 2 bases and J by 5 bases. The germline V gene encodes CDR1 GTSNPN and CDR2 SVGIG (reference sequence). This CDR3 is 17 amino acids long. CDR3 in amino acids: CAWSPKLRLAGDNEQFF. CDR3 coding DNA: TGTGCCTGGAGTCCGAAACTCAGACTAGCGGGGGACAATGAGCAGTTCTTC.

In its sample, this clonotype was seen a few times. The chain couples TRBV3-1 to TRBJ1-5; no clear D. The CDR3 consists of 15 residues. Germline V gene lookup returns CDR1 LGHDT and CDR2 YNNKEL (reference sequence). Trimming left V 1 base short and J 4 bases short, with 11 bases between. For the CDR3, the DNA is TGTGCCAGCAGCCAAGGGGGTAGTTTTAATCAGCCCCAGCATTTT. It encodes CASSQGGSFNQPQHF.

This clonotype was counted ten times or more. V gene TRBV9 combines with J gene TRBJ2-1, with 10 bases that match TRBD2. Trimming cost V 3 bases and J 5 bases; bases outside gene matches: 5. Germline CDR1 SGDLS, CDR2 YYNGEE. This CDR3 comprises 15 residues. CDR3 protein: CASSAGTSVHNEQFF. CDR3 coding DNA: TGTGCCAGCAGCGCCGGGACTAGCGTCCACAATGAGCAGTTCTTC.

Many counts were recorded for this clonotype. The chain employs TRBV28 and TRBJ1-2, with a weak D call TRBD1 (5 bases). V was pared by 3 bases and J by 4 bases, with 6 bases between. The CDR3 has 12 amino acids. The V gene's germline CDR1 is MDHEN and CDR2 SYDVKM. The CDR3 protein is CASSLDTYGYTF. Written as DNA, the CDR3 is TGTGCCAGCAGTTTGGACACCTATGGCTACACCTTC.

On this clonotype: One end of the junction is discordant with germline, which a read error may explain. The CDR3 region is CACSVSYNEQFF. CDR3 in DNA: TGTGCCTGCAGTGTTAGCTACAATGAGCAGTTCTTC. The chain joins TRBV6-1 to TRBJ2-1; D call uncertain. The CDR3 runs to 12 residues. Per the germline V gene, CDR1 is MNHNS and CDR2 is SASEGT.

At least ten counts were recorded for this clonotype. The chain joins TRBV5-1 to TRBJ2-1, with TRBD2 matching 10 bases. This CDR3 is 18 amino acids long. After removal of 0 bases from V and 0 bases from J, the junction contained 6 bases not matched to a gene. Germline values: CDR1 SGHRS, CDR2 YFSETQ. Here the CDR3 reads CASSLGALAGSSYNEQFF. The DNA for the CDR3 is TGCGCCAGCAGCTTGGGAGCACTAGCGGGAAGCTCCTACAATGAGCAGTTCTTC.

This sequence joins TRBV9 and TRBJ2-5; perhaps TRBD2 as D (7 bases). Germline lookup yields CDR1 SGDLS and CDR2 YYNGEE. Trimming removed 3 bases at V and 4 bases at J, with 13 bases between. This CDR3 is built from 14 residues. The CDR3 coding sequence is TGTGCCAGCAGCGAGGGGGGAGGGGTAGAGACCCAGTACTTC. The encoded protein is CASSEGGGVETQYF.

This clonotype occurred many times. The CDR3 bases are TGTGCCAGCAGTTCCCCCAAGGGGAGAAAAAGCAATCAGCCCCAGCATTTT. Its protein is CASSSPKGRKSNQPQHF. The V gene is TRBV28, the J gene TRBJ1-5; a weak D match, TRBD1 (5 bases). CDR3 length: 17 amino acids. Germline V gene data show CDR1 as MDHEN and CDR2 as SYDVKM. V lost 4 bases, J lost 1 base, and 17 bases lay in between. Based on the CDR3 plus reference TRBV28 and TRBJ1-5, the full variable domain is DVKVTQSSRYLVKRTGEKVFLECVQDMDHENMFWYRQDPGLGLRLIYFSYDVKMKEKGDIPEGYSVSREKKERFSLILESASTNQTSMYLCASSSPKGRKSNQPQHFGDGTRLSIL.

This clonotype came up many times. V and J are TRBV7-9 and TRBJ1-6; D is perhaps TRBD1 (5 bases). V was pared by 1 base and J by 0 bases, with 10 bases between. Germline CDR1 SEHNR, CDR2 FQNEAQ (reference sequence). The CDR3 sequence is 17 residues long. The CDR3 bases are TGTGCCAGCAGCTTAGTAGGACACAGCTCCTATAATTCACCCCTCCACTTT. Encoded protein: CASSLVGHSSYNSPLHF.